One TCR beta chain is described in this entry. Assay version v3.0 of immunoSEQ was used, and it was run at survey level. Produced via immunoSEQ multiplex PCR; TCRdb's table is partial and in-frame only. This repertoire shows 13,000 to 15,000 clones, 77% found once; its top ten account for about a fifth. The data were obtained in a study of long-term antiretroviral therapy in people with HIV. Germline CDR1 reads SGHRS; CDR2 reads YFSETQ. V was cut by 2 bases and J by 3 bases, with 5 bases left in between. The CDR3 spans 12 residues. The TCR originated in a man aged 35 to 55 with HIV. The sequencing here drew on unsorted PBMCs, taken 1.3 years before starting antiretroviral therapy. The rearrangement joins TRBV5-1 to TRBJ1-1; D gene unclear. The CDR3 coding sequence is TGCGCCAGCAGCTTTACAGACACTGAAGCTTTCTTT. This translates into CASSFTDTEAFF.